Shown below are 7 T cell receptor beta chains from a single sample sequenced in a study of cytomegalovirus exposure and HLA in healthy donors. Primers for the PCR totalled 60 Vbeta and 13 Jbeta. Method: immunoSEQ multiplex PCR; TCRdb's copy keeps in-frame clones and lacks some. The sample consists of 95,000 to 110,000 clones, 78% of them appearing once. Specimen: PBMCs. The receptors derive from a middle-aged woman in good health and CMV-seronegative.

The chain uses TRBV5-1 and TRBJ1-2; 7 bases align to TRBD1. Trimming took 4 bases from V and 5 from J; bases not matched to a gene: 8. In germline, CDR1 is SGHRS, CDR2 YFSETQ. This CDR3 has 14 residues. CDR3 in DNA: TGCGCCAGCAGCCAAGGACAGGTTGGGTATGGCTACACCTTC. Translation gives CASSQGQVGYGYTF.

The chain combines TRBV28 with TRBJ2-7, with a possible D match to TRBD1 (7 bases). Deletions cut 4 bases from V and 3 bases from J, with 16 bases between. Germline V gene lookup returns CDR1 MDHEN and CDR2 SYDVKM. The length of the CDR3 is 15 residues. CDR3 protein: CASSSGGRGVYEQYF. CDR3 DNA: TGTGCCAGCAGTTCAGGAGGCAGGGGGGTCTACGAGCAGTACTTC.

The genes are TRBV10-1 and TRBJ1-1; 7 bases map to TRBD1. With 7 bases clipped from V and 5 bases from J, the junction kept 7 bases outside the gene matches. The germline gives CDR1 WNHNN, CDR2 SYGVQD (reference sequence). This CDR3 comprises 13 residues. The CDR3 DNA follows: TGCGCCAGCACCGACAGGGCTATAACTGAAGCTTTCTTT. This sequence encodes CASTDRAITEAFF.

The chain links TRBV30 to TRBJ1-1; TRBD1 is a possible D gene (6 bases). The CDR3 has 12 amino acids. Looked up from germline, CDR1 is GTSNPN and CDR2 is SVGIG (reference sequence). Trimming left V 5 bases short and J 0 bases short, with 7 bases between. The CDR3 DNA sequence: TGTGCCTGGGACAGGATGAACACTGAAGCTTTCTTT. Protein: CAWDRMNTEAFF.

The chain joins TRBV7-2 to TRBJ1-4; D ambiguous. CDR3 length equals 17 residues. Germline V gene sequence: CDR1 SGHTA, CDR2 FQGNSA. The V end lost 5 bases, the J end lost 3 bases, and 19 bases lay between the germline ends. The CDR3 sequence: CASSPRLSAASNEKLFF. CDR3 bases: TGTGCCAGCAGCCCCCGGTTAAGCGCAGCCTCTAATGAAAAACTGTTTTTT.

This clone was observed once. The chain recombines TRBV28 with TRBJ2-3; the match to TRBD2 covers 8 bases. Germline assignment: CDR1 MDHEN and CDR2 SYDVKM. The CDR3 sequence is 17 residues long. Trimming took 3 bases from V and 3 from J; bases not matched to a gene: 11. The chain's CDR3 is CASSFPGSSGRTDTQYF. DNA of the CDR3: TGTGCCAGCAGTTTCCCAGGGTCAAGCGGGAGAACAGATACGCAGTATTTT.

This sequence joins TRBV30 and TRBJ2-1, with TRBD2 matching 7 bases. Trimming removed 2 bases from V and 8 bases from J; junction bases left unmatched: 12. This CDR3 has 15 amino acids. Germline V lookup: CDR1 GTSNPN, CDR2 SVGIG (reference sequence). In nucleotides, the CDR3 is TGTGCCTGGAGTCGGTGGGAGGGTAAGACAGATGAGCAGTTCTTC. This encodes CAWSRWEGKTDEQFF.